Detailed here is one TCR beta chain. Its antigen is unidentified. The data belong to a study of blood T cells in healthy people across ages. Study-level results: A strong correlation was seen between TCR beta diversity and naive T cell percentage. Significant beta diversity loss was already apparent by age approximately 38, declining roughly linearly.

Sample-barcoded 5' priming and a J-beta primer mix drove a second PCR of 7 to 11 cycles. Using its own MiXCR run on the 5' RACE reads, TCRdb lists one record per CDR3 protein. Of 1.5 million to 1.8 million distinct CDR3 sequences detected, approximately 42% appear once; the ten largest clones hold about 4.1%. The V end lost 2 bases, the J end lost 3 bases, and 11 bases lay between the germline ends. This CDR3 comprises 15 residues. Germline V lookup: CDR1 MGHRA, CDR2 YSYEKL. The sample comprised blood. This receptor was obtained from a woman aged 18 to 35 in good health. The genes are TRBV4-1 and TRBJ1-5, with D tentatively TRBD1 (6 bases). The chain's CDR3 is CASSQSRGLNQPQHF. Here the CDR3 DNA reads TGCGCCAGCAGCCAATCCCGGGGGCTCAATCAGCCCCAGCATTTT.